This T cell receptor (beta chain) comes out of a study of OX40 agonist ivuxolimab in advanced cancers. Whole-study context: The dose of intravenous ivuxolimab that patients received every 2 weeks ranged from 0.01 to 10 mg/kg. Of the participants, about 40% had some prior anti-PD-1, anti-PD-L1 or anti-CTLA-4 therapy, which was allowed.

Per the germline V gene, CDR1 is SGHVS and CDR2 is FQNEAQ. The CDR3 consists of 13 residues. Unmatched junction bases numbered 3, after V lost 4 bases and J lost 5 bases. Profiled with immunoSEQ multiplex PCR; TCRdb holds only in-frame clones, not every one. The sample carries tens of thousands of clones, around 84% recorded once. Individuals having autoimmune disease history or systemic immunosuppression were not enrolled. The sequencing here drew on CD4+ or CD8+ T cells sorted from blood, taken in a trial of the OX40 agonist ivuxolimab. V is TRBV7-8 and J is TRBJ2-3; TRBD2 agrees at 7 bases. The TCR comes from an adult with an advanced solid tumor such as melanoma, head and neck, liver or kidney cancer. The CDR3 region is CASSSRGRDTQYF. As DNA, the CDR3 is TGTGCCAGCAGCTCCCGCGGGAGAGATACGCAGTATTTT.